This T cell receptor (beta chain) was profiled in a study of a mutant IDH1 vaccine in newly diagnosed glioma. Study-level information: Patients got their first vaccination 4-6 weeks after radiotherapy alone, or with temozolomide cycles. Week 35 held visit V12, while week 47 held visit V13. Study-level points and caveats: Vaccine-induced responses were seen in 93.3% of patients, spanning several MHC alleles.

The protocol was immunoSEQ multiplex PCR, while the TCRdb copy is restricted to in-frame clones and leaves out a portion. The table includes tens of thousands of clones, about four fifths detected once. In this sample, this clone turned up once. The antigen remains undetermined. Time point denoted: week 47, end of study. Vaccination used 300 ug of mutant IDH1 20-mer peptide per dose, with topical imiquimod. Weeks 1, 3, 5, 7, 11, 15, 19 and 23 were when patients received their eight vaccinations. Germline CDR1 and CDR2: MGHRA and YSYEKL. The CDR3 length is 16 residues. Trimming stripped 1 base from V and 4 bases from J, with 16 bases between.

This material consisted of PBMCs, taken from a glioma patient whose treatment included an IDH1 peptide vaccine. This TCR came from a woman in her forties or fifties with glioma. The chain uses TRBV4-1 and TRBJ1-2, with D possibly being TRBD1 (5 bases). CDR3 amino acids: CASSQGQTNYPYGYTF. CDR3 nucleotides: TGCGCCAGCAGCCAAGGACAGACGAACTACCCCTATGGCTACACCTTC.